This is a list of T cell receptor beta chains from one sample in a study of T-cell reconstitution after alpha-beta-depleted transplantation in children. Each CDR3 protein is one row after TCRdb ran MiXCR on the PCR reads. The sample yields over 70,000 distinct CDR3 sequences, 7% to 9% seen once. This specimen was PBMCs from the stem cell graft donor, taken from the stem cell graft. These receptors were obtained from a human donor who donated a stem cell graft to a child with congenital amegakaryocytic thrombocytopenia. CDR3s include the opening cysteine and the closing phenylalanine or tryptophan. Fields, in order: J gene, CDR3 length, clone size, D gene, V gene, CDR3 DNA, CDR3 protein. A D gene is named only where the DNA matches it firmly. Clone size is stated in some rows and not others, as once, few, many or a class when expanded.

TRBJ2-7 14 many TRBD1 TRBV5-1 TGCGCCAGCAGCCCGTACAGGGGAAGCTACGAGCAGTACTTC CASSPYRGSYEQYF
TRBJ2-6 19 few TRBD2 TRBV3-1 TGTGCCAGCTGCGATATAGCGGGACTCGGTTACTCTGGGGCCAACGTCCTGACTTTC CASCDIAGLGYSGANVLTF
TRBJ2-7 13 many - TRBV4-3 TGCGCCAGCAGCCAAGAAAAGGGAAACGAGCAGTACTTC CASSQEKGNEQYF
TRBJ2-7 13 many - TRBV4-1 TGCGCCAGCAGCCAAGCGGCCTCAAAGGAGCAGTACTTC CASSQAASKEQYF
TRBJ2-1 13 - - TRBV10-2 TGCGCCAGCAGTGACCTCTCCTACAATGAGCAGTTCTTC CASSDLSYNEQFF
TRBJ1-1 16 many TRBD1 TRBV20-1 TGCAGTGCTAGCAAGGGACAGCAAATCGAACAGGGTGAAGCTTTCTTT CSASKGQQIEQGEAFF
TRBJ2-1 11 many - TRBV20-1 TGCAGTGCTAGTATGGGGGATGAGCAGTTCTTC CSASMGDEQFF
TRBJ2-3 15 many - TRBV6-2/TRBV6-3 TGTGCCAGCAGTTACTCGACGGGGGACACAGATACGCAGTATTTT CASSYSTGDTDTQYF
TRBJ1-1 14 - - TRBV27 TGTGCCAGCATGGGGAGGGGCTTGAACACTGAAGCTTTCTTT CASMGRGLNTEAFF
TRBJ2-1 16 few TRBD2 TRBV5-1 TGCGCCAGCAGCTCCTCCACTAGCGGGGGCTACAATGAGCAGTTCTTC CASSSSTSGGYNEQFF
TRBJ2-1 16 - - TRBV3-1 TGTGCCAGCAGCCAATTTATGGAAAGCTCCTACAATGAGCAGTTCTTC CASSQFMESSYNEQFF
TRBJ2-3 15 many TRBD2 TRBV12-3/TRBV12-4 TGTGCCAGCCGAGAGCGGGAGGGCCTGACAGATACGCAGTATTTT CASREREGLTDTQYF
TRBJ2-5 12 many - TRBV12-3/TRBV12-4 TGTGCCAGCAGTTTACATGGGGAGACCCAGTACTTC CASSLHGETQYF
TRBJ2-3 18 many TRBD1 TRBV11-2 TGTGCCAGCAGCTTTTTGCCTACACCGGGACAGGATACAGATACGCAGTATTTT CASSFLPTPGQDTDTQYF
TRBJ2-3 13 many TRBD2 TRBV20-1 TGCAGTTTTAGGACTAGCGCCTCCGATACGCAGTATTTT CSFRTSASDTQYF
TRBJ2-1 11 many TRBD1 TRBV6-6 TGTGCCAGCAGTGCACAGGGGTGGCAGTTCTTC CASSAQGWQFF
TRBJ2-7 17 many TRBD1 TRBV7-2 TGTGCCAGCAGCGTAGCAGTCGGGACAGGGGTATCCTACGAGCAGTACTTC CASSVAVGTGVSYEQYF
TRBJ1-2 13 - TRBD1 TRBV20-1 TGCAGTGCGCCCACGGGACAGTTGTATGGCTACACCTTC CSAPTGQLYGYTF
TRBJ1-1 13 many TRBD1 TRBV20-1 TGCAGTGCTAGACCCCTTGACAGGGCTGAAGCTTTCTTT CSARPLDRAEAFF
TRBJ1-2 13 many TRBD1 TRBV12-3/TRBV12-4 TGTGCCAGCAGTCCACAGGGGGCCGGGGGCTACACCTTC CASSPQGAGGYTF
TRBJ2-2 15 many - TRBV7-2 TGTGCCAGCAGCTTAGTTGGGGGCTCGGCCGGGGAGCTGTTTTTT CASSLVGGSAGELFF
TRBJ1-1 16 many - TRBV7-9 TGTGCCAGCAGCTTAAATACCAACAGGGAGAACACTGAAGCTTTCTTT CASSLNTNRENTEAFF
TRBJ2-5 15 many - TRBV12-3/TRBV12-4 TGTGCCAGCAGAGACGGGACACTAAGCATAGAGACCCAGTACTTC CASRDGTLSIETQYF
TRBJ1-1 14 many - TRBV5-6 TGTGCCAGCAGCTTGGTCGGCAGGATGTCTGAAGCTTTCTTT CASSLVGRMSEAFF
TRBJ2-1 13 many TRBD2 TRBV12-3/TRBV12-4 TGTGCCAGCAGTTCTAGCGGGAGGAGGGGGCAGTTCTTC CASSSSGRRGQFF
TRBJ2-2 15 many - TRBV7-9 TGTGCCAGCGCCCCCCTGAGGGAGAACACCGGGGAGCTGTTTTTT CASAPLRENTGELFF
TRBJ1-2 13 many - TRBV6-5 TGTGCCAGCAGTTTAGGTGGGGACTATGGCTACACCTTC CASSLGGDYGYTF
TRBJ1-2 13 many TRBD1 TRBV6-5 TGTGCCAGCAGTCCCCGGGACAGGGCTGGCTACACCTTC CASSPRDRAGYTF
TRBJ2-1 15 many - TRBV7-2 TGTGCCAGCAGCTCCAGGCGGAGCTCCTACAATGAGCAGTTCTTC CASSSRRSSYNEQFF
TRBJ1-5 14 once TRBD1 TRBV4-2 TGTGCCAGCAGCCTCGGACAGGACAATCAGCCCCAGCATTTT CASSLGQDNQPQHF
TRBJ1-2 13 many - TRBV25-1 TGTGCCAGCAGTACTCTGGGCGGGGCAGGCTACACCTTC CASSTLGGAGYTF
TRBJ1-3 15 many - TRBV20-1 TGCAGTGCTAGAGACCGGTCGGCCTCTGGAAACACCATATATTTT CSARDRSASGNTIYF
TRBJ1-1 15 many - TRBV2 TGTGCCAGCAGTAGGGGCAGGGGTCGGGGCACTGAAGCTTTCTTT CASSRGRGRGTEAFF
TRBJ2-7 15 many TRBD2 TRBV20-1 TGCAGTGCGTTATCACCGGGACTACCATCCCACGAGCAGTACTTC CSALSPGLPSHEQYF
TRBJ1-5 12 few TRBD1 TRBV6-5 TGTGCCAGCAGTAGACAGGGCCAGCCCCAGCATTTT CASSRQGQPQHF
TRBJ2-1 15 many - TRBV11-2 TGTGCCAGCAGCTTAACCACTGTACCCTACAATGAGCAGTTCTTC CASSLTTVPYNEQFF
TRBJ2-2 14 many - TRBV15 TGTGCCACCAGCTCGACCCCGAACACCGGGGAGCTGTTTTTT CATSSTPNTGELFF
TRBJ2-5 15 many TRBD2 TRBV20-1 TGCAGTGCTAGGGCCAGACTAGCGGGAGTAGAGACCCAGTACTTC CSARARLAGVETQYF
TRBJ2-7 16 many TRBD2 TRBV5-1 TGCGCCAGCAGCTTGGTTGGGACTAGCGGCCCCTACGAGCAGTACTTC CASSLVGTSGPYEQYF
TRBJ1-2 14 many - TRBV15 TGTGCCACCAGCAGAGGTGATGCGGACTATGGCTACACCTTC CATSRGDADYGYTF
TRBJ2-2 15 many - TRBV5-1 TGCGCCAGCAGCTTGGGCCGAAAAGGAACCGGGGAGCTGTTTTTT CASSLGRKGTGELFF
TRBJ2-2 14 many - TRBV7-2 TGTGCCAGCAGCTTAGATCCAGCCACCGGGGAGCTGTTTTTT CASSLDPATGELFF
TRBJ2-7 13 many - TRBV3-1 TGTGCCAGCAGCCAAGATGTGACTACCGAGCAGTACTTC CASSQDVTTEQYF
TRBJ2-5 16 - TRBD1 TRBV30 TGTGCCTGGAGTCTCGGGACAGGGAGCCGAGAAGAGACCCAGTACTTC CAWSLGTGSREETQYF
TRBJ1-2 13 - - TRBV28 TGTGCCAGCGGGACGGGCAGCTCCTATGGCTACACCTTC CASGTGSSYGYTF
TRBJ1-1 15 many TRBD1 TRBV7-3 TGTGCCAGCAGCTTAACGGACAGGGGGGGGACTGAAGCTTTCTTT CASSLTDRGGTEAFF
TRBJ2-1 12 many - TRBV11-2 TGTGCCAGCAGCTTAGAGGGGTATGAGCAGTTCTTC CASSLEGYEQFF
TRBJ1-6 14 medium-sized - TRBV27 TGTGCCAGCAGTTTATTTGGCGGTAATTCACCCCTCCACTTT CASSLFGGNSPLHF
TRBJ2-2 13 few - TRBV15 TGTGCCACCAGCAGACAGCCCGCCGGGGAGCTGTTTTTT CATSRQPAGELFF
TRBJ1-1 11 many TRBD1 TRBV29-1 TGCAGCGTACGACAGGGGACTGAAGCTTTCTTT CSVRQGTEAFF
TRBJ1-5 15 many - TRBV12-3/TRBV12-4 TGTGCCAGCAGTTTCCGCAGGGCCAGCAATCAGCCCCAGCATTTT CASSFRRASNQPQHF